This record concerns one T cell receptor beta chain sequence. Sequencing was performed with immunoSEQ multiplex PCR; in TCRdb, only in-frame clones are kept and a portion is missing. The sample has approximately 480,000 clones; roughly 89% are singletons. The length of the CDR3 is 16 residues. Trimming left V 0 bases short and J 4 bases short, with 13 bases between. Germline CDR1 reads PRHDT; CDR2 reads FYEKMQ (reference sequence). This record comes from a study of blood T cell repertoires in COVID-19. This sequence originates from a man aged 18-30 years with COVID-19, enrolled during active disease. Material for sequencing was peripheral blood. The chain recombines TRBV13 with TRBJ2-4, with no clear D. For the CDR3, the DNA is TGTGCCAGCAGCTTAGGGCCTCTCTATCCTAAAAACATTCAGTACTTC. Protein product: CASSLGPLYPKNIQYF.